The clone carrying this TCR beta chain has more than one count but fewer than ten. What it binds is unknown. The data stem from a study of T-cell reconstitution after alpha-beta-depleted transplantation in children. Findings and caveats of the study: At day 60, the high TCRbeta diversity found in some patients originated from recipient T cells and thymic progenitors that had survived. Two months or so post-transplant, alpha-beta T cells reportedly derived from several hundred expanded graft clones. T-cell counts and diversity were attributed mostly to newly produced T cells one year after transplant.

For TCRbeta, the library was prepared with unique molecular identifiers. Each CDR3 protein gets one entry after TCRdb re-called the PCR reads with MiXCR. The profile shows 780,000 or so distinct CDR3 sequences, around 17% of them singletons. The CDR3 sequence is 16 residues long. Germline CDR1 MGHDK, CDR2 SYGVNS. Germline trimming cut 4 bases from V and 0 bases from J; bases unmatched to any gene: 7. This receptor was obtained from a male patient younger than 18 who had a stem cell transplant for acute lymphoblastic leukemia, so the T cells may come from the graft donor. The V gene is TRBV25-1, the J gene TRBJ2-3; 7 nucleotides line up with TRBD2. Here the sequenced sample was PBMCs, mostly from graft donor cells, taken 360 days after TCRalphabeta/CD19-depleted stem cell transplant. The CDR3 is CASSAWLADSTDTQYF. The DNA of the CDR3 is TGTGCCAGCAGTGCCTGGCTAGCGGACAGCACAGATACGCAGTATTTT.